This T cell receptor (beta chain) was observed in a study of PD-L1 blockade in urothelial cancer. At the level of the study: Enrolled patients had been treated previously with 0 to 3 chemotherapy regimens. The median T cell count in blood samples was approximately 140,000. Study-level results: Tumor-linked clones in blood grew more by 3 weeks in durable-benefit patients.

Libraries were prepared by immunoSEQ multiplex PCR; TCRdb keeps only in-frame clonotypes and omits some of them. The sample records about 74,000 clones, around four fifths being singletons. Individual patients had between 1 and 8 samples, taken pretreatment and on-treatment. Germline CDR1 reads SGHRS; CDR2 reads YFSETQ. V gave up 0 bases and J gave up 5 bases; unmatched junction bases: 10. This CDR3 contains 16 residues. Note on this clone: Its specificity is unknown.

Sample: PBMCs, taken around atezolizumab (anti-PD-L1) treatment. This sequence was found in a man aged 65 to 79 with urothelial cancer. V usage is TRBV5-1 and J usage is TRBJ2-5; 7 positions match TRBD2. The CDR3 reads CASSLVAGRLSETQYF. The CDR3 DNA reads as TGCGCCAGCAGCTTGGTAGCGGGCCGGTTATCGGAGACCCAGTACTTC.